The T cell receptor (beta chain) described here comes from a study of blood T cell repertoires in COVID-19 (TCRdb year 2020). Study-level background: Samples covering the acute and convalescent phases of COVID-19 were provided by collaborators in the United States, Italy and Spain. The material from the prospective study consisted of cDNA or gDNA derived from T cells, B-cell-depleted T cells, or PBMCs. The sample metadata nearly always contained a de-identified subject ID, COVID-19 status, age in years and sex. Where available, HLA class I and class II types were obtained from metadata supplied by the sample provider rather than from assay-based typing. The repertoires were released in a freely available public database intended as a resource for research on the immune response to SARS-CoV-2. Subjects who had been exposed to COVID-19, were actively infected with it, or had recovered from it provided the deeply sampled blood TCRbeta repertoires that made up the dataset. The samples were drawn from the first 160 participants of the ongoing ImmuneRACE study and from roughly 1,300 subjects provided by 6 global collaborators. Study-level results and caveats: Clinical and demographic metadata were provided uncurated, with the amount varying by source and participant.

Whole blood was collected in K2EDTA tubes by collaborating institutions according to the institutions' own protocols. For TCRbeta analysis, collaborator samples were shipped as frozen whole blood, as isolated PBMCs, or as DNA extracted from either sample type. Points on this clone: Its antigen specificity is not known. Base qualities were left out, and no much larger clone turns up one base away.

CDR1 and CDR2 (SGHRS, YFSETQ) derive from the germline V gene. Ends trimmed: V by 2 bases, J by 7 bases; bases unmatched to a gene: 13. Including cysteine and phenylalanine, the CDR3 has 16 amino acids. Only the CDR3 DNA is retained, 48 bases long and in frame from the first base. The immunoSEQ Assay, a bias-controlled multiplex PCR, was used to amplify TCRbeta CDR3 regions from genomic DNA. As for how the authors treated the data: Nucleated cell counts per sample were estimated from amplification of reference gene primers within the assay. To quantify the absolute abundance of each unique TCRbeta CDR3 rearrangement, sequence reads were collapsed and filtered. For each sample, productive Simpson clonality was calculated by taking the square root of Simpson's diversity index across productive rearrangements. In TCRdb, the immuneACCESS table is reduced to in-frame sequences with V and J assigned. These tables do not hold every clone; where another copy was compared, an unresolved V gene accounts for under half, and the others remain unexplained. V and J calls and clone size are copied from that table; D and trimming were computed from the DNA. The sample includes some 140,000 clones, with about 70% observed a single time. The top ten hold around 14% of the sample.

The V and J segments used are TRBV5-1 and TRBJ1-1; 8 middle bases align to TRBD1. The sequence was obtained from a man older than 75 with acute or convalescent COVID-19. Sequenced: peripheral blood. The CDR3 region has the sequence CASSFQGAHSTGEAFF. The nucleotides read TGCGCCAGCAGCTTTCAGGGGGCGCATTCGACCGGTGAAGCTTTCTTT.